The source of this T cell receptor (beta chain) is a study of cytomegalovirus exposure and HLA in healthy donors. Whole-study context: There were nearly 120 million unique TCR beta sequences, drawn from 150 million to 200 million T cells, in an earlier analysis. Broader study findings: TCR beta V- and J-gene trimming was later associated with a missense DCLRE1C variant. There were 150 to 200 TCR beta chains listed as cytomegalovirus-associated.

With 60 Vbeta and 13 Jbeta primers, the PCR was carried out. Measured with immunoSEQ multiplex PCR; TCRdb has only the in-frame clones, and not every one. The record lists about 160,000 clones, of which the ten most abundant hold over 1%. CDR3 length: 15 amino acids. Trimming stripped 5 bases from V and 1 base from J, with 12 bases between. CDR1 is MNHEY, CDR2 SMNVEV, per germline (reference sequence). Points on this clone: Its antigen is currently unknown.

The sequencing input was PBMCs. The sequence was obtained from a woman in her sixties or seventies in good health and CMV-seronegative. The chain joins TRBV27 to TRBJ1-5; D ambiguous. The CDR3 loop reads CASSLSGSSNQPQHF. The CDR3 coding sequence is TGTGCCAGCAGTCTTTCGGGGTCCAGCAATCAGCCCCAGCATTTT.